Listed below are T cell receptor beta chains from one sample, sequenced in a study of blood T cell repertoires in COVID-19. The table came from immunoSEQ multiplex PCR; TCRdb's copy has only in-frame clones and leaves some out. The sample records about 200,000 clones, around 79% being singletons. Sequencing used peripheral blood. These receptor sequences come from a woman in her forties with COVID-19, enrolled during active disease. The conserved cysteine and the conserved F or W are not part of the CDR3 here. D genes are given only for firm matches.

v_call d_call cdr3_aa
TRBV4-2 TRBD2 ASSQGASGRGDTQY
TRBV5-1 TRBD2 ATREGTTNTGELF
TRBV6-5 TRBD1 ASKTGALNEQY
TRBV18 TRBD1 ASSPPGQASLLPNEKLF
TRBV30 - AWSVPSQGTYEQY
TRBV19 TRBD2 ASSNQREGRGNIQY
TRBV6-4 - ASSEQENTEAF
TRBV3-1/TRBV3-2 TRBD2 ASSQGPSGGVEQY
TRBV18 TRBD1 ASSTGGQETQY
TRBV18 TRBD2 ASSPTLAGYTYEQY
TRBV6-1 TRBD1 ASSEVLQGATEAF
TRBV7-6 TRBD2 ASSLASGDYNEQF
TRBV7-9 TRBD2 ASSLSGGVAIQY
TRBV7-2 TRBD2 ASSLLAGAYNEQF
TRBV30 - AWVGLGGAEAF
TRBV14 TRBD1 ASSQVTGNSPLH
TRBV2 TRBD1 ASRKTGGSEKLF
TRBV14 TRBD2 ASSQDPSGVPDTQY
TRBV9 TRBD2 ASSDRTSGGAETQY
TRBV5-8 TRBD2 ASSYTSVQETQY
TRBV3-1/TRBV3-2 - ASSQGSGGQPQH
TRBV7-2 TRBD1 ASSSAGTVYEQY
TRBV27 TRBD2 ASSFSSGRGDEQF
TRBV11-1 - ASSSPFILQETQY
TRBV18 - ASSPDSTTEAF